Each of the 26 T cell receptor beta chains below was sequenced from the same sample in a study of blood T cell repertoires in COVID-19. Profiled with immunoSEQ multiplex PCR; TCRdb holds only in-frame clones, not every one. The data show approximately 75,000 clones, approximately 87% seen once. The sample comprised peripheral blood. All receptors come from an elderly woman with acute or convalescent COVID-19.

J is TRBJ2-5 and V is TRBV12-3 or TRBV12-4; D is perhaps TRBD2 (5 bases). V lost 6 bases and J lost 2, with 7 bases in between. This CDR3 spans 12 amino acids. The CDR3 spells CASSRDQETQYF. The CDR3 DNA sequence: TGTGCCAGCAGCCGGGATCAAGAGACCCAGTACTTC.

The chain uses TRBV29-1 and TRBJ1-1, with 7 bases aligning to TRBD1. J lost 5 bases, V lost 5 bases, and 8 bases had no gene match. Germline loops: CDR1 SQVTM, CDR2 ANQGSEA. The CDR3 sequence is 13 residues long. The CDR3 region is CSVRQGGATEAFF. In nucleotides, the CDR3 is TGCAGCGTTCGACAGGGCGGCGCGACTGAAGCTTTCTTT. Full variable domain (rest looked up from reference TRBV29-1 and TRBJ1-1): SAVISQKPSRDICQRGTSLTIQCQVDSQVTMMFWYRQQPGQSLTLIATANQGSEATYESGFVIDKFPISRPNLTFSTLTVSNMSPEDSSIYLCSVRQGGATEAFFGQGTRLTVV.

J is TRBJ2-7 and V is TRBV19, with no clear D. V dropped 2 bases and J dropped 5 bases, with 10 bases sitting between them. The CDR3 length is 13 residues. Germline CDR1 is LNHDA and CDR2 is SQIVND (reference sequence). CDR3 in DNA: TGTGCCAGTAGTATAAGTGGCCGTGACGAGCAGTACTTC. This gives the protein CASSISGRDEQYF.

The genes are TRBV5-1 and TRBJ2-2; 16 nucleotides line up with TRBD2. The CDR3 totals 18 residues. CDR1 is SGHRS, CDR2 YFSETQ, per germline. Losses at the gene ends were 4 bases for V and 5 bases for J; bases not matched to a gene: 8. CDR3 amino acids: CASSRGTSGGARTGELFF. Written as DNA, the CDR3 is TGCGCCAGCAGCCGCGGGACTAGCGGGGGGGCTCGAACCGGGGAGCTGTTTTTT.

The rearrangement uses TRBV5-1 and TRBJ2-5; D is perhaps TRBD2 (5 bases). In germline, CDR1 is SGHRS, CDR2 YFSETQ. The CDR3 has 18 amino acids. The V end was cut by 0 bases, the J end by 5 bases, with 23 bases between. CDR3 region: CASSLAVAGDPRRETQYF. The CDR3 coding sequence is TGCGCCAGCAGCTTGGCTGTGGCAGGAGACCCGAGGAGGGAGACCCAGTACTTC. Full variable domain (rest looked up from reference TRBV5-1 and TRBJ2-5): KAGVTQTPRYLIKTRGQQVTLSCSPISGHRSVSWYQQTPGQGLQFLFEYFSETQRNKGNFPGRFSGRQFSNSRSEMNVSTLELGDSALYLCASSLAVAGDPRRETQYFGPGTRLLVL.

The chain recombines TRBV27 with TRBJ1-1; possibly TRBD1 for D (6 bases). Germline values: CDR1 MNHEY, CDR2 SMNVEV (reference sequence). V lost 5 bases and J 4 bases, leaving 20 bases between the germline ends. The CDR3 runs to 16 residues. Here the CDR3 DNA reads TGTGCCAGCAGTCCCCAGACAGGTTCTGCGCGCACTGAAGCTTTCTTT. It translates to CASSPQTGSARTEAFF.

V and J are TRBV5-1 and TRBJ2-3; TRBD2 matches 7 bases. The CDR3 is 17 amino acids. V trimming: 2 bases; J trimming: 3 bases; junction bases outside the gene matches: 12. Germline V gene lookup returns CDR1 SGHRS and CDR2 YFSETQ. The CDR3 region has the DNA TGCGCCAGCAGCTTTCGGCCTAGCGGAATACTGACAGATACGCAGTATTTT. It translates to CASSFRPSGILTDTQYF.

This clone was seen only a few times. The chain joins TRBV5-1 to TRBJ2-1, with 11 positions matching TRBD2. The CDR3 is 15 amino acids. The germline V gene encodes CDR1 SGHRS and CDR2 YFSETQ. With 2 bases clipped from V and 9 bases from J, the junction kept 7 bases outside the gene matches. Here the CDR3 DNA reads TGCGCCAGCAGCTTCGTGACTAGCGGGAAAGGTGAGCAGTTCTTC. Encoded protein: CASSFVTSGKGEQFF.

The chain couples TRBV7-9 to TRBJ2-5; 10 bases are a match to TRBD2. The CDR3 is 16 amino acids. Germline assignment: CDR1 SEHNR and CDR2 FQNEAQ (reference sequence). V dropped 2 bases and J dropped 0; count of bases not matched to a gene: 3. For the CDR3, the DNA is TGTGCCAGCAGCTTACAAGCGGGGGGGTACCAAGAGACCCAGTACTTC. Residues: CASSLQAGGYQETQYF.

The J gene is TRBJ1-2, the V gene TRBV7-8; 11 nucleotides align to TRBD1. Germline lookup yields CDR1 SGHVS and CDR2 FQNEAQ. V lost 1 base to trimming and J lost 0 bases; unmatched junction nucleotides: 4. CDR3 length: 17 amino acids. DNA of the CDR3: TGTGCCAGCAGCTTAGGGGGACAGGGGGACACTAACTATGGCTACACCTTC. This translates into CASSLGGQGDTNYGYTF.

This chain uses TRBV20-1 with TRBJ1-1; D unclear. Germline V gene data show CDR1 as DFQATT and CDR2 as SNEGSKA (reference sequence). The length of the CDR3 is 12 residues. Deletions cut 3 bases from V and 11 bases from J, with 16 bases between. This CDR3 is CSASGREGMAFF. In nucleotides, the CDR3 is TGCAGTGCTAGTGGGCGGGAAGGGATGGCTTTCTTT.

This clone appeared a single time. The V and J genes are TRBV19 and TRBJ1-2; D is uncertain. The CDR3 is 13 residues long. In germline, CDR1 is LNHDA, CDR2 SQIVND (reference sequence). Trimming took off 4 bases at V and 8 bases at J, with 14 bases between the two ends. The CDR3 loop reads CASSTTLGRGYTF. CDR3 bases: TGTGCCAGTAGTACAACCCTCGGGAGAGGCTACACCTTC.

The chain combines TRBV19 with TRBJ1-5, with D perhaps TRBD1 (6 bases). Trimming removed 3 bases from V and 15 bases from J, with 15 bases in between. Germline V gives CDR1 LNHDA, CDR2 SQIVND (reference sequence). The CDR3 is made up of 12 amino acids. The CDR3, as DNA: TGTGCCAGTAGTATGGGTTCGGGACAACCGCATTTT. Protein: CASSMGSGQPHF.

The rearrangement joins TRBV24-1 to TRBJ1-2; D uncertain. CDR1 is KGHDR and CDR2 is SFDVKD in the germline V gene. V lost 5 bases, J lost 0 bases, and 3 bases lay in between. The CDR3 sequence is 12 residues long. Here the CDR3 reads CATSAANYGYTF. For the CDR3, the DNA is TGTGCCACCAGTGCCGCTAACTATGGCTACACCTTC.

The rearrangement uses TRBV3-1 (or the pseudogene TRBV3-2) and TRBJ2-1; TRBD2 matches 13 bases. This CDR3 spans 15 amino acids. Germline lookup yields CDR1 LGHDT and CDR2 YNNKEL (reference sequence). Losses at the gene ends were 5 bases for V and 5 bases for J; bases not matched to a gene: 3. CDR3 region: CASSFGTSGNNEQFF. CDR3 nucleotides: TGTGCCAGCAGCTTTGGGACTAGCGGGAACAATGAGCAGTTCTTC.

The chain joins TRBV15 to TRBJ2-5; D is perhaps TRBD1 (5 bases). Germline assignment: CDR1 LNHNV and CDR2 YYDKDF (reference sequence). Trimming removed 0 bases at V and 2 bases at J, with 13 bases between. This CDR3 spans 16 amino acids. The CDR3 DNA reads TGTGCCACCAGCAGAGACCGGACATATGGACAAGAGACCCAGTACTTC. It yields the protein CATSRDRTYGQETQYF.

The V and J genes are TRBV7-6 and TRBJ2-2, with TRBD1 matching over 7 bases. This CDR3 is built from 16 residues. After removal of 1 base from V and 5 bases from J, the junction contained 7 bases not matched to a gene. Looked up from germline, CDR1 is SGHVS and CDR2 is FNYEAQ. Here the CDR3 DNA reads TGTGCCAGCAGCTTAGTTACCAGGGGGAATACCGGGGAGCTGTTTTTT. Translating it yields CASSLVTRGNTGELFF.

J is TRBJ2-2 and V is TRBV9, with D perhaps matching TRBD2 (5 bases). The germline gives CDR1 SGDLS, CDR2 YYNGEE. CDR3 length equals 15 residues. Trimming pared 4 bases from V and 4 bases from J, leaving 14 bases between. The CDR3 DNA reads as TGTGCCAGCAGCTATAGGGAGTCCGGCACCGGGGAGCTGTTTTTT. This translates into CASSYRESGTGELFF.

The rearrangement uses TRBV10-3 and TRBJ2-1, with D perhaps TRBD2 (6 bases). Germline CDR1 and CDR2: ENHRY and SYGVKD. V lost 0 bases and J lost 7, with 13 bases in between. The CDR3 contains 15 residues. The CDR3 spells CAISESRTTANEQFF. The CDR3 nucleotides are TGTGCCATCAGTGAGTCGAGGACTACCGCAAATGAGCAGTTCTTC.

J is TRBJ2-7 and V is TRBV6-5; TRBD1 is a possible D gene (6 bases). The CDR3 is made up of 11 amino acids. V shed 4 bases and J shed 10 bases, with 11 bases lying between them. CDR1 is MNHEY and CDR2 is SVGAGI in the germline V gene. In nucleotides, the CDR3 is TGTGCCAGCAGTTGGTCAGGGGAACAGTACTTC. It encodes CASSWSGEQYF.

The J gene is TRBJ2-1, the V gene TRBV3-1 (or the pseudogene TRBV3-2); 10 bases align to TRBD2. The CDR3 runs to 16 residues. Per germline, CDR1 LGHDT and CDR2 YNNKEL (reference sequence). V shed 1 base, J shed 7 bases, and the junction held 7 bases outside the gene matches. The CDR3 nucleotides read TGTGCCAGCAGCCAAGGGCTAGCGGGGGTGGGTAATGAGCAGTTCTTC. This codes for CASSQGLAGVGNEQFF.

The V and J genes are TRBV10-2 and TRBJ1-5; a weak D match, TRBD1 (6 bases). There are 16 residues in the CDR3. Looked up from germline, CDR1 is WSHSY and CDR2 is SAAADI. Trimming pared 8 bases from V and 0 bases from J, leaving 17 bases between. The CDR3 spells CASGGAGQLSNQPQHF. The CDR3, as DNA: TGCGCCAGCGGGGGGGCCGGACAGCTTAGCAATCAGCCCCAGCATTTT.

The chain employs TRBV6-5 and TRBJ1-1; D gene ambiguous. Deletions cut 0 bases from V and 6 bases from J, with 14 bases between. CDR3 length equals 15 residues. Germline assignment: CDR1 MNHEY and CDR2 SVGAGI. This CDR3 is CASSYSYRQAAEAFF. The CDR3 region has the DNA TGTGCCAGCAGTTACTCTTACCGGCAGGCAGCTGAAGCTTTCTTT.

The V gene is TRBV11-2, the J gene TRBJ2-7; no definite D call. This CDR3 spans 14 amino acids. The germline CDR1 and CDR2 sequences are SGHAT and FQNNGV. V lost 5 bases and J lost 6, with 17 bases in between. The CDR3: CASSRRQGLVEQYF. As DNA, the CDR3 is TGTGCCAGCAGCCGACGACAAGGCCTGGTCGAGCAGTACTTC.

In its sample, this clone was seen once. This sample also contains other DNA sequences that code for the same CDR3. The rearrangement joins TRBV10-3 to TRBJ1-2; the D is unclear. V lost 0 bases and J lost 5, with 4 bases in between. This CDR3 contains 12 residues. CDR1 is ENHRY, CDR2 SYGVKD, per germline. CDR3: CAISESSYGYTF. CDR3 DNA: TGTGCCATCAGTGAGTCCTCGTATGGCTACACCTTC.

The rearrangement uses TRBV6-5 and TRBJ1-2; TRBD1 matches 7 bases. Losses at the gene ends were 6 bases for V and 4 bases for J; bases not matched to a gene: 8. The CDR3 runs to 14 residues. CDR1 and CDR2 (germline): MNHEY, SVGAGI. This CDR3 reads CASSRQGFGYGYTF. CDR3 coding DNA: TGTGCCAGCAGCCGACAGGGATTTGGCTATGGCTACACCTTC.